This passage covers 28 T cell receptor beta chains from one sample sequenced in a study of technical replicates of blood from a handful of donors. Generated by immunoSEQ multiplex PCR, the TCRdb table keeps only in-frame clones and is missing some. Of 11,000 to 15,000 clones detected, almost 85% appear once; the ten largest clones hold around 9.9%. Sample: PBMCs. The source is a human donor in good health.

The chain is built from TRBV19 and TRBJ2-1, with 16 bases matching TRBD2. CDR1 and CDR2 (germline): LNHDA, SQIVND (reference sequence). V lost 5 bases, J lost 0 bases, and 4 bases stayed unmatched. This CDR3 spans 18 amino acids. CDR3 nucleotide sequence: TGTGCCAGTAGTCCGGGACTAGCGGGAGGGAGCTCCTACAATGAGCAGTTCTTC. Amino acid sequence: CASSPGLAGGSSYNEQFF.

The chain is built from TRBV5-1 and TRBJ2-7; 7 bases agree with TRBD2. The CDR3 has 15 amino acids. The V gene end was trimmed by 5 bases and the J gene end by 3 bases; junction bases not matched to a gene: 11. The germline V gene has CDR1 SGHRS and CDR2 YFSETQ. CDR3 DNA: TGCGCCAGCAGGCCCGCCGGGACTACATTCTACGAGCAGTACTTC. This translates into CASRPAGTTFYEQYF.

V gene TRBV18 combines with J gene TRBJ1-5, with 8 positions matching TRBD1. Germline assignment: CDR1 KGHSH and CDR2 LQKENI. This CDR3 comprises 14 residues. V lost 6 bases to trimming and J lost 7 bases; unmatched junction nucleotides: 8. In nucleotides, the CDR3 is TGTGCCAGCTCCCTCGGACAGGGAGGCCAGCCCCAGCATTTT. Its translation is CASSLGQGGQPQHF.

The V call is TRBV19, the J call TRBJ1-4; D perhaps matches TRBD1 (6 bases). CDR1 and CDR2 (germline): LNHDA, SQIVND (reference sequence). The CDR3 covers 13 residues. Trimming took 5 bases from V and 8 from J, leaving 12 bases between them. The CDR3 sequence: CASSGGQSEKLFF. DNA for the CDR3: TGTGCCAGTAGTGGTGGACAGTCGGAAAAACTGTTTTTT.

The V call is TRBV28, the J call TRBJ2-5; 8 positions agree with TRBD1. Germline V gene lookup returns CDR1 MDHEN and CDR2 SYDVKM. V trimming: 4 bases; J trimming: 3 bases; junction bases outside the gene matches: 4. The CDR3 extends over 14 amino acids. CDR3 in DNA: TGTGCCAGCAGTTCCCCGGACAGGGAAGAGACCCAGTACTTC. Translating gives CASSSPDREETQYF.

The J gene is TRBJ2-7, the V gene TRBV19, with a weak D call TRBD2 (5 bases). This CDR3 is 15 amino acids long. The V gene's germline CDR1 is LNHDA and CDR2 SQIVND (reference sequence). V shed 2 bases and J shed 6 bases, with 17 bases lying between them. Here the CDR3 DNA reads TGTGCCAGTAGTATAATCCCACGGGAAGGAGCCGAGCAGTACTTC. The encoded protein is CASSIIPREGAEQYF.

The chain has TRBV7-9 and TRBJ1-2; D remains ambiguous. Trimming left V 5 bases short and J 4 bases short, with 17 bases between. The CDR3 spans 15 residues. CDR1 SEHNR and CDR2 FQNEAQ come from the germline V gene (reference sequence). CDR3 amino acids: CASSRAEVAFYGYTF. The CDR3, as DNA: TGTGCCAGCAGCCGCGCGGAGGTCGCTTTCTATGGCTACACCTTC.

CDR3 region: CASSSHDYRGVWETQYF. CDR3 nucleotide sequence: TGCGCCAGCAGCTCACATGATTACAGGGGGGTCTGGGAGACCCAGTACTTC. The V call is TRBV5-1, the J call TRBJ2-5; 8 nucleotides agree with TRBD1. CDR3 length equals 17 residues. V lost 3 bases, J lost 5 bases, and 15 bases stayed unmatched. Germline loops: CDR1 SGHRS, CDR2 YFSETQ.

This sequence joins TRBV4-2 and TRBJ2-3; 12 bases match TRBD2. J was trimmed by 4 bases and V by 4 bases; bases with no gene match: 3. The CDR3 totals 15 residues. The germline CDR1 and CDR2 sequences are LGHNA and YNFKEQ. This CDR3 is CASSPRTSGADTQYF. In DNA, the CDR3 is TGTGCCAGCAGCCCTCGGACTAGCGGGGCAGATACGCAGTATTTT.

The genes are TRBV6-1 and TRBJ2-3; TRBD1 matches 9 bases. CDR1 MNHNS and CDR2 SASEGT come from the germline V gene. V lost 3 bases to trimming and J lost 3 bases; unmatched junction nucleotides: 7. The CDR3 has 16 residues. The CDR3 sequence: CASSDPGQGTTDTQYF. The CDR3 bases are TGTGCCAGCAGTGACCCGGGACAGGGAACGACAGATACGCAGTATTTT.

The chain carries TRBV7-8 and TRBJ2-7; 12 bases are a match to TRBD2. Looked up from germline, CDR1 is SGHVS and CDR2 is FQNEAQ. V shed 4 bases, J shed 5 bases, and the junction held 18 bases outside the gene matches. The CDR3 consists of 19 residues. CDR3 coding DNA: TGTGCCAGCAGCTCACTTATCGGACTAGCGGGATCCCTCGACGACGAGCAGTACTTC. This gives the protein CASSSLIGLAGSLDDEQYF.

The chain has TRBV18 and TRBJ1-2; D call uncertain. V gave up 2 bases and J gave up 7 bases, with 17 bases separating them. CDR1 is KGHSH and CDR2 is LQKENI in the germline V gene. This CDR3 is 15 amino acids long. CDR3 amino acids: CASSPLEEGALGYTF. Written as DNA, the CDR3 is TGTGCCAGCTCACCATTGGAGGAAGGCGCTCTTGGCTACACCTTC. The full variable domain, its missing parts supplied by reference TRBV18 and TRBJ1-2, is NAGVMQNPRHLVRRRGQEARLRCSPMKGHSHVYWYRQLPEEGLKFMVYLQKENIIDESGMPKERFSAEFPKEGPSILRIQQVVRGDSAAYFCASSPLEEGALGYTFGSGTRLTVV.

The J gene is TRBJ2-1, the V gene TRBV7-9; 8 nucleotides agree with TRBD2. Germline V CDR1 and CDR2: SEHNR, FQNEAQ (reference sequence). CDR3 length equals 15 residues. V trimming: 3 bases; J trimming: 7 bases; junction bases outside the gene matches: 8. DNA of the CDR3: TGTGCCAGCAGCTTTCCGGGACTAGGACGGAATGAGCAGTTCTTC. It encodes CASSFPGLGRNEQFF.

The chain employs TRBV6-5 and TRBJ2-3; 7 bases align to TRBD1. Germline loops: CDR1 MNHEY, CDR2 SVGAGI. The CDR3 totals 15 residues. Unmatched junction bases numbered 5, after V lost 2 bases and J lost 3 bases. CDR3 in amino acids: CASSYKGAGTDTQYF. Written as DNA, the CDR3 is TGTGCCAGCAGTTACAAGGGGGCTGGGACAGATACGCAGTATTTT.

The chain couples TRBV5-1 to TRBJ1-3; D gene unclear. Trimming left V 0 bases short and J 1 base short, with 11 bases between. CDR1 is SGHRS, CDR2 YFSETQ, per germline. There are 16 residues in the CDR3. The CDR3 bases are TGCGCCAGCAGCTTGGAACCGGGAGGGTCTGGAAACACCATATATTTT. Amino acid sequence: CASSLEPGGSGNTIYF.

The genes are TRBV6-6 and TRBJ1-2; 7 bases line up with TRBD1. The germline gives CDR1 MNHNY, CDR2 SVGAGI (reference sequence). J lost 5 bases, V lost 7 bases, and 1 base had no gene match. This CDR3 is 11 amino acids long. The CDR3 is CASTTGYGYTF. CDR3 coding DNA: TGTGCCAGCACGACAGGGTATGGCTACACCTTC.

The chain combines TRBV27 with TRBJ2-2, with no clear D. Trimming cost V 2 bases and J 6 bases, with 7 bases left between them. There are 13 residues in the CDR3. Looked up from germline, CDR1 is MNHEY and CDR2 is SMNVEV (reference sequence). The CDR3 sequence is CASSLLGPGELFF. In nucleotides, the CDR3 is TGTGCCAGCAGTTTACTGGGCCCCGGGGAGCTGTTTTTT.

This clone was observed once. This chain links TRBV11-2 with TRBJ2-5; TRBD2 agrees at 9 bases. V trimming: 1 base; J trimming: 5 bases; junction bases outside the gene matches: 8. CDR3 size: 16 residues. In germline, CDR1 is SGHAT, CDR2 FQNNGV. Here the CDR3 reads CASSLAAGGPEETQYF. CDR3 nucleotides: TGTGCCAGCAGCTTAGCTGCGGGAGGGCCTGAGGAGACCCAGTACTTC.

V gene TRBV6-5 combines with J gene TRBJ1-2, with 9 bases identical to TRBD1. V was pared by 5 bases and J by 6 bases, with 4 bases of the junction left unmatched. Germline-derived CDR1 and CDR2 are MNHEY and SVGAGI. The CDR3 extends over 13 amino acids. The CDR3 DNA is TGTGCCAGCAGTCCTCGACAGGGGGATGGCTACACCTTC. Encoded protein: CASSPRQGDGYTF.

The chain uses TRBV18 and TRBJ1-1, with D possibly being TRBD1 (5 bases). Germline assignment: CDR1 KGHSH and CDR2 LQKENI. The CDR3 is 17 residues long. V lost 2 bases, J lost 2 bases, and 18 bases lay in between. CDR3 protein: CASSPTGGSGQNTEAFF. CDR3 bases: TGTGCCAGCTCACCAACCGGTGGTTCAGGGCAAAACACTGAAGCTTTCTTT.

The J gene is TRBJ1-3, the V gene TRBV5-5; no clear D. Germline CDR1 is SGHKS and CDR2 is YYEKEE (reference sequence). The length of the CDR3 is 13 residues. Trimming left V 4 bases short and J 4 bases short, with 9 bases between. The chain's CDR3 is CASSLGRGNTIYF. The CDR3 bases are TGTGCCAGCAGCCTCGGTCGGGGAAACACCATATATTTT.

The chain carries TRBV19 and TRBJ1-2; TRBD1 aligns across 12 bases. With V trimmed by 8 bases and J by 7 bases, 5 bases remained unmatched. This CDR3 comprises 13 residues. Germline values: CDR1 LNHDA, CDR2 SQIVND (reference sequence). The CDR3 region has the DNA TGTGCCAGTCGGGGACAGGGGGCAGTTGGCTACACCTTC. It specifies CASRGQGAVGYTF.

The chain employs TRBV2 and TRBJ2-7; D possibly corresponds to TRBD2 (5 bases). Germline V CDR1 and CDR2: SNHLY, FYNNEI. This CDR3 region has 12 residues. V shed 4 bases and J shed 7 bases, with 11 bases lying between them. CDR3 nucleotides: TGTGCCAGCAGTGTCTCTAGCTCAGAGCAGTACTTC. It translates to CASSVSSSEQYF. Full variable domain (rest looked up from reference TRBV2 and TRBJ2-7): EPEVTQTPSHQVTQMGQEVILRCVPISNHLYFYWYRQILGQKVEFLVSFYNNEISEKSEIFDDQFSVERPDGSNFTLKIRSTKLEDSAMYFCASSVSSSEQYFGPGTRLTVT.

The J gene is TRBJ1-5, the V gene TRBV28; 11 bases align to TRBD1. V lost 5 bases, J lost 3 bases, and 6 bases stayed unmatched. There are 16 residues in the CDR3. The germline CDR1 and CDR2 sequences are MDHEN and SYDVKM. This CDR3 is CASSRGQGANNQPQHF. The CDR3 DNA sequence: TGTGCCAGCAGTCGAGGACAGGGGGCGAACAATCAGCCCCAGCATTTT.

The V and J genes are TRBV7-8 and TRBJ2-6; 9 bases line up with TRBD1. The CDR3 runs to 19 residues. Germline CDR1 SGHVS, CDR2 FQNEAQ. After removal of 1 base from V and 3 bases from J, the junction contained 10 bases not matched to a gene. CDR3 sequence: CASSLVAGQGIFGANVLTF. The DNA of the CDR3 is TGTGCCAGCAGCTTAGTGGCGGGACAGGGCATCTTTGGGGCCAACGTCCTGACTTTC.

J is TRBJ2-1 and V is TRBV11-1; TRBD1 agrees at 7 bases. CDR1 is SGHAT, CDR2 FQDESV, per germline (reference sequence). The CDR3 length is 15 residues. V trimming: 1 base; J trimming: 9 bases; junction bases outside the gene matches: 9. The CDR3 protein is CASSLVGQGVFEQFF. CDR3 in DNA: TGTGCCAGCAGCTTAGTAGGTCAGGGGGTATTTGAGCAGTTCTTC.

This chain uses TRBV10-1 with TRBJ2-2, with 8 nucleotides matching TRBD1. CDR1 WNHNN and CDR2 SYGVQD come from the germline V gene (reference sequence). The V and J ends lost 8 bases and 3 bases, in that order; junction bases with no gene match: 8. The length of the CDR3 is 15 residues. This CDR3 reads CASGDRGRDTGELFF. In DNA form, the CDR3 reads TGCGCCAGCGGAGACAGGGGTCGGGACACCGGGGAGCTGTTTTTT.

This rearrangement joins TRBV6-1 to TRBJ1-3; D unclear. There are 15 residues in the CDR3. V lost 5 bases and J lost 0, with 11 bases in between. Germline V gives CDR1 MNHNS, CDR2 SASEGT. The CDR3 here is CASSTTGDSGNTIYF. CDR3 sequence (DNA): TGTGCCAGCAGTACAACCGGAGACTCTGGAAACACCATATATTTT.